This TCR beta chain was recorded in a study of T cells in lung cancer brain metastases. Study-wide context: Most patients, about 90% of the roughly 20, got no therapy between primary and metastasis resection. Study results and caveats: Most clones were lesion-specific, with limited overlap between paired lesions (Morisita around 0.24).

Method: immunoSEQ multiplex PCR; TCRdb's copy keeps in-frame clones and lacks some. The sample records approximately 6,700 clones, 86% being singletons. Concerning this clone itself: As yet, its antigen is unknown.

Tumor areas were macrodissected from about 5 deparaffinized, unstained 9 to 10 um sections guided by marked H&E slides. Looked up from germline, CDR1 is KGHSH and CDR2 is LQKENI. The ends were cut back, 3 bases at V and 9 bases at J, with 11 bases in the middle. This CDR3 is 12 amino acids long. This sequence was found in a man aged 45 to 65 with non-small cell lung cancer. The chain uses TRBV18 and TRBJ1-1; D not certain. The specimen was tumor tissue from the primary lung tumor. Here the CDR3 reads CASSPPQTQAFF. Here the CDR3 DNA reads TGTGCCAGCTCACCGCCTCAGACACAAGCTTTCTTT.